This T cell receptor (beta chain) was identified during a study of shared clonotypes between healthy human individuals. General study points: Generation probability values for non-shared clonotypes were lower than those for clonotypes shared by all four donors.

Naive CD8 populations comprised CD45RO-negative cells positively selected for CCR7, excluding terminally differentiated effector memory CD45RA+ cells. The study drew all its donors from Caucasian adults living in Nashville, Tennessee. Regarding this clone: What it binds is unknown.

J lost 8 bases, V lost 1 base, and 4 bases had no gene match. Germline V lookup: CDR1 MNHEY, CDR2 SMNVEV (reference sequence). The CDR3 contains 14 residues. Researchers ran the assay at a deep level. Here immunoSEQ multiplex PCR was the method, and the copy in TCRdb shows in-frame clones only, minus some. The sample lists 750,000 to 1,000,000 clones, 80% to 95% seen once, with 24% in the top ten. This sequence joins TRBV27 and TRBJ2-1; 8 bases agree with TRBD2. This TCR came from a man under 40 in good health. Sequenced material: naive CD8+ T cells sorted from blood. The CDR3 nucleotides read TGTGCCAGCAGTTTATGGGCGGGAGGCGATGAGCAGTTCTTC. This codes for CASSLWAGGDEQFF.